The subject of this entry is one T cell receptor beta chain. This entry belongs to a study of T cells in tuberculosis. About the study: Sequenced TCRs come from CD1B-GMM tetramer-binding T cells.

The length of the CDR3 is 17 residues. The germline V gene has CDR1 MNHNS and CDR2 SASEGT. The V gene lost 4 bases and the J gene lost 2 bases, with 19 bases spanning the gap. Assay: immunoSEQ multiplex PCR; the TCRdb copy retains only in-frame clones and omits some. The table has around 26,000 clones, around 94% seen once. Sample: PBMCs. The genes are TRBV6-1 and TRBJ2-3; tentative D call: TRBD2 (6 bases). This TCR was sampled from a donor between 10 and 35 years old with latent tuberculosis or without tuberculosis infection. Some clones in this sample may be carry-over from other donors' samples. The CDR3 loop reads CASSVTRIADFTDTQYF. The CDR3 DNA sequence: TGTGCCAGCAGTGTCACCCGAATAGCGGACTTCACAGATACGCAGTATTTT.